A single T cell receptor beta chain is shown here with its context. This sample stems from a study of blood T cell repertoires in COVID-19. Study overall: From T cells, B-cell-depleted T cells, or PBMCs came the material, which was cDNA or gDNA.

The CDR3 covers 16 residues. V was pared by 5 bases and J by 0 bases, with 8 bases of the junction left unmatched. Germline CDR1 and CDR2: LGHNT and FRNRAP. Patients in Seattle were enrolled during active infection, then followed longitudinally. Authors' data handling: Amplification of reference gene primers provided the estimated nucleated cell counts. This table comes from immunoSEQ multiplex PCR, and its TCRdb copy is limited to in-frame clones, with some not included. Clonal size and the V and J genes are those of that table, whereas D and trimming came from the DNA. The table shows approximately 200,000 clones, with 75% to 90% occurring only once.

The chain uses TRBV12-5 and TRBJ2-7; 9 positions match TRBD2. Sample: peripheral blood. This TCR came from a man aged 25 to 45 with COVID-19, enrolled during active disease. As DNA, the CDR3 is TGTGCTAGTGGTGACCTAGCGGGGAGGAGCTCCTACGAGCAGTACTTC. Its protein is CASGDLAGRSSYEQYF.